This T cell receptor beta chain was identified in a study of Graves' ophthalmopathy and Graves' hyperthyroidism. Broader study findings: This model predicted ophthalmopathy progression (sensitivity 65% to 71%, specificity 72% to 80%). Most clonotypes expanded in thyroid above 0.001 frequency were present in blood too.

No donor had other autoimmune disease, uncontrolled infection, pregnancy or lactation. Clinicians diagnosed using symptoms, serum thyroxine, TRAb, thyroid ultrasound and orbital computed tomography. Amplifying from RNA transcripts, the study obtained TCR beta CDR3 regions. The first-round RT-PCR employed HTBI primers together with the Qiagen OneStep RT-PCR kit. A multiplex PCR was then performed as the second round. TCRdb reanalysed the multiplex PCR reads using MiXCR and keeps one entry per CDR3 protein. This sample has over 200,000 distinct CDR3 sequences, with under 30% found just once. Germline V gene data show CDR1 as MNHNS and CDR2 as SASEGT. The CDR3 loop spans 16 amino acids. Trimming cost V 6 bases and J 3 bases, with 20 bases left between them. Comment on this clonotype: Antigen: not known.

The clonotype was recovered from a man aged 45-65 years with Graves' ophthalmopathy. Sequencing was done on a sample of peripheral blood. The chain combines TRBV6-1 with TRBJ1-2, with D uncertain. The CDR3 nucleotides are TGTGCCAGCAGCCGCGGACCGTCCCCATTTGACTATGGCTACACCTTC. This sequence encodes CASSRGPSPFDYGYTF.